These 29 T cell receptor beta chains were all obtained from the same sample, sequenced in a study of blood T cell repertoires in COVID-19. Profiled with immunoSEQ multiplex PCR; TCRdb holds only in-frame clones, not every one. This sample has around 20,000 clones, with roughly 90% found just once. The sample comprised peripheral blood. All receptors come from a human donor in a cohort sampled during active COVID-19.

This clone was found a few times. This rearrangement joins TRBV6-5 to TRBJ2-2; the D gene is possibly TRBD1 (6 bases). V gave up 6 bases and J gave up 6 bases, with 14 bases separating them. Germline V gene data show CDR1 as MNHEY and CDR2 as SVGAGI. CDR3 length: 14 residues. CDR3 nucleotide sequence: TGTGCCAGCAGCCGGAAGGACAGCCCCGGGGAGCTGTTTTTT. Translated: CASSRKDSPGELFF.

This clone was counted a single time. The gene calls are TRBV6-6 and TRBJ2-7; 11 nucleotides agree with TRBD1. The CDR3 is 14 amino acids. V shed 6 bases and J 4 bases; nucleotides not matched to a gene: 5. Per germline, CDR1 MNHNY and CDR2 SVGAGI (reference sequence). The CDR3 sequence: CASSQDRGLYEQYF. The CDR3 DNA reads TGTGCCAGCAGCCAGGACAGGGGGCTATACGAGCAGTACTTC.

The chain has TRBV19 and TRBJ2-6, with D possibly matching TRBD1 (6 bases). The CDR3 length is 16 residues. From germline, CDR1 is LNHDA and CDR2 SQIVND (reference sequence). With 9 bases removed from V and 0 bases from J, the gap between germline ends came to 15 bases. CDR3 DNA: TGTGCCAGCACCATACCAGGGGACTCTGGGGCCAACGTCCTGACTTTC. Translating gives CASTIPGDSGANVLTF. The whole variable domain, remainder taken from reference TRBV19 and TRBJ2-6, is DGGITQSPKYLFRKEGQNVTLSCEQNLNHDAMYWYRQDPGQGLRLIYYSQIVNDFQKGDIAEGYSVSREKKESFPLTVTSAQKNPTAFYLCASTIPGDSGANVLTFGAGSRLTVL.

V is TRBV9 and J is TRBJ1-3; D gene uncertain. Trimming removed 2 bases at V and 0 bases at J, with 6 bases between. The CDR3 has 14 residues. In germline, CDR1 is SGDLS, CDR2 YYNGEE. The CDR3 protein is CASSVQHSGNTIYF. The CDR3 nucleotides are TGTGCCAGCAGCGTCCAACACTCTGGAAACACCATATATTTT.

This CDR3 reads CASSLFSGSWGDTQYF. The CDR3, as DNA: TGTGCCAGCAGTTTATTTAGCGGATCGTGGGGAGATACGCAGTATTTT. J is TRBJ2-3 and V is TRBV28; TRBD2 might be the D (6 bases). The V and J ends lost 1 base and 5 bases respectively, with 16 bases between them. Germline values: CDR1 MDHEN, CDR2 SYDVKM. The CDR3 has 16 amino acids.

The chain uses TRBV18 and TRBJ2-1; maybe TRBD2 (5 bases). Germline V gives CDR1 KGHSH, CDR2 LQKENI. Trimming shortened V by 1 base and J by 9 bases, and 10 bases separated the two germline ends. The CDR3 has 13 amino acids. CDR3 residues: CASSPRGLTEQFF. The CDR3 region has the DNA TGTGCCAGCTCACCACGAGGGCTGACTGAGCAGTTCTTC.

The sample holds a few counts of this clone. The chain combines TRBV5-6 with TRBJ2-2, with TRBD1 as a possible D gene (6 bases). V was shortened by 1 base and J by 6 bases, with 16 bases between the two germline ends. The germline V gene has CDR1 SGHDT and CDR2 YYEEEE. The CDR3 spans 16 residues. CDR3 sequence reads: CASSLLGTGYSGELFF. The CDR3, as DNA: TGTGCCAGCAGCTTGTTAGGAACAGGGTACTCCGGGGAGCTGTTTTTT.

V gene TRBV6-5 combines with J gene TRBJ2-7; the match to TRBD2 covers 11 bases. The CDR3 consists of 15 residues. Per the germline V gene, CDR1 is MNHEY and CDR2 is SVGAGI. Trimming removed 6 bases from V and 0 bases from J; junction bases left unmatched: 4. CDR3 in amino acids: CASSLLAGASYEQYF. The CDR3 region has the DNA TGTGCCAGCAGCCTACTAGCGGGAGCCTCCTACGAGCAGTACTTC.

CDR3 loop: CASSLVKGNGELFF. The CDR3 nucleotides are TGCGCCAGCAGCTTGGTTAAGGGGAACGGGGAGCTGTTTTTT. This chain uses TRBV5-1 with TRBJ2-2; TRBD1 is a possible D gene (5 bases). The germline V gene encodes CDR1 SGHRS and CDR2 YFSETQ. The ends were cut back, 0 bases at V and 7 bases at J, with 10 bases in the middle. CDR3 length: 14 amino acids.

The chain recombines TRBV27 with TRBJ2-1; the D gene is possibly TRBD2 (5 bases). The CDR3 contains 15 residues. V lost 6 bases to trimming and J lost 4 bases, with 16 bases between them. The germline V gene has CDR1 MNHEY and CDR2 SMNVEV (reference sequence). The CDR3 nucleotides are TGTGCCAGCAGCCTCGGAGTAAGCGGATACAATGAGCAGTTCTTC. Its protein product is CASSLGVSGYNEQFF.

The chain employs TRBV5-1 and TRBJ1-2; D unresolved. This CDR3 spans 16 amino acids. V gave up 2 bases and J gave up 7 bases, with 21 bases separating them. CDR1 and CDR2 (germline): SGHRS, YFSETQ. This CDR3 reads CASSFSRTTREAGYTF. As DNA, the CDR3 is TGCGCCAGCAGCTTCAGCCGCACAACTCGGGAGGCTGGCTACACCTTC. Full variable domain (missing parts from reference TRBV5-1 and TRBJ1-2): KAGVTQTPRYLIKTRGQQVTLSCSPISGHRSVSWYQQTPGQGLQFLFEYFSETQRNKGNFPGRFSGRQFSNSRSEMNVSTLELGDSALYLCASSFSRTTREAGYTFGSGTRLTVV.

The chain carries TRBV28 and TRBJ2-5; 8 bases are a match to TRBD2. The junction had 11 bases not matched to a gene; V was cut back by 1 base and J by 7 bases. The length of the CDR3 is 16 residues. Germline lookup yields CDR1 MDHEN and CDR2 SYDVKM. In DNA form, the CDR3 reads TGTGCCAGCAGTTTATCCGGGAGGGGTCGGTTGGGGACCCAGTACTTC. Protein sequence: CASSLSGRGRLGTQYF.

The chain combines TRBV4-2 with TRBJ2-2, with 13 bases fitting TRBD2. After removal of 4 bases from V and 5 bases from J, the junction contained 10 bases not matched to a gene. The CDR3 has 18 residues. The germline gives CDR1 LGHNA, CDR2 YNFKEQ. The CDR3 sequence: CASSPMTSGRPETGELFF. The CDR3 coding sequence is TGTGCCAGCAGCCCAATGACTAGCGGGAGGCCGGAGACCGGGGAGCTGTTTTTT.

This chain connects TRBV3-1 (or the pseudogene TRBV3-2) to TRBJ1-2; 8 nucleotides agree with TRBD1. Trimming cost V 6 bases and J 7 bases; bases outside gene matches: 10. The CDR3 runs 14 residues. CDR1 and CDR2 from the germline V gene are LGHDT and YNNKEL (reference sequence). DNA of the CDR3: TGTGCCAGCAGACTAGGACAGGGCGGCCTTGGCTACACCTTC. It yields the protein CASRLGQGGLGYTF.

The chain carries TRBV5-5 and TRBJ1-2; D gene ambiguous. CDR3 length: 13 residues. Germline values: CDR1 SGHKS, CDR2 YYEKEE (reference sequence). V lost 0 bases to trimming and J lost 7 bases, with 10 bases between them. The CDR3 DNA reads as TGTGCCAGCAGCTTGGGGCAGTATCGTGGCTACACCTTC. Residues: CASSLGQYRGYTF.

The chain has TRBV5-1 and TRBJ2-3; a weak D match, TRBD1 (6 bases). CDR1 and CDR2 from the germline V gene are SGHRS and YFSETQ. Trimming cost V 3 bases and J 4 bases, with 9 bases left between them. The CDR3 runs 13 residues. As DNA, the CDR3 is TGCGCCAGCAGCTCGGACAGTTCAGATACGCAGTATTTT. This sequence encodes CASSSDSSDTQYF. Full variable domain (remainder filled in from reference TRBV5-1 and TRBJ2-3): KAGVTQTPRYLIKTRGQQVTLSCSPISGHRSVSWYQQTPGQGLQFLFEYFSETQRNKGNFPGRFSGRQFSNSRSEMNVSTLELGDSALYLCASSSDSSDTQYFGPGTRLTVL.

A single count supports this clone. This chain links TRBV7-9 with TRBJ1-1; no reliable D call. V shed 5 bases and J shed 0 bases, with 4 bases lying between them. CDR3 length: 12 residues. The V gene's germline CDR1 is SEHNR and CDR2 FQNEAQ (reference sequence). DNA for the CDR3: TGTGCCAGCAGCCATTTGAACACTGAAGCTTTCTTT. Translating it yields CASSHLNTEAFF.

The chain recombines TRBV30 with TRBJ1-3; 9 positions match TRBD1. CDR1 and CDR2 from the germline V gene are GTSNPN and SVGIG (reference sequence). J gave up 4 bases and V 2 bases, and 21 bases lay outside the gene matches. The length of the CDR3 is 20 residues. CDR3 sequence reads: CAWSFQLRDRVSTWGNTIYF. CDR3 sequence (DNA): TGTGCCTGGAGTTTCCAACTCCGGGACAGGGTCTCTACGTGGGGAAACACCATATATTTT.

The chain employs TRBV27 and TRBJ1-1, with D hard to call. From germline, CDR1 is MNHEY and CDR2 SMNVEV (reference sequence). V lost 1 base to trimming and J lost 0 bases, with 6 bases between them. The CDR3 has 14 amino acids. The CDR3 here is CASSLFGMNTEAFF. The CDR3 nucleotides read TGTGCCAGCAGTTTATTCGGTATGAACACTGAAGCTTTCTTT.

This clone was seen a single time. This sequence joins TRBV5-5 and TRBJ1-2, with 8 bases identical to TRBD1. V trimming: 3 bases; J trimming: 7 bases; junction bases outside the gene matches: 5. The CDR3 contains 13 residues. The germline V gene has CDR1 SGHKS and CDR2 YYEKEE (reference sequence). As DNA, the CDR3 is TGTGCCAGCAGCTACCCAGGGGGCGGTGGCTACACCTTC. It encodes CASSYPGGGGYTF.

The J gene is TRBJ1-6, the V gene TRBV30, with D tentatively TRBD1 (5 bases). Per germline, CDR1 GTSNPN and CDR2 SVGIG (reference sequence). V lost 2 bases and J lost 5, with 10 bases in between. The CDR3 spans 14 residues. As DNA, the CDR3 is TGTGCCTGGAGTCGTTCGGGGGATAATTCACCCCTCCACTTT. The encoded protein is CAWSRSGDNSPLHF.

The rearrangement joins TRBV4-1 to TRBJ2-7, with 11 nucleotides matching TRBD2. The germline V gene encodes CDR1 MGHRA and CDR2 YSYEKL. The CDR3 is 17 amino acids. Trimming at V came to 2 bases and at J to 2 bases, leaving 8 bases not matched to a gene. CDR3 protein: CASSQSPGTSGAYEQYF. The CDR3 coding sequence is TGCGCCAGCAGCCAATCCCCTGGGACTAGCGGAGCCTACGAGCAGTACTTC.

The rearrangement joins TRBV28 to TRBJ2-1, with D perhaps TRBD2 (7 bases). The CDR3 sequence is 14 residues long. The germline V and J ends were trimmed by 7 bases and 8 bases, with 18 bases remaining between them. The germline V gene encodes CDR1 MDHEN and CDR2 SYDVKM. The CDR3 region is CASMRGLLVDEQFF. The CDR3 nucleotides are TGTGCCAGCATGCGGGGGCTCTTGGTGGATGAGCAGTTCTTC.

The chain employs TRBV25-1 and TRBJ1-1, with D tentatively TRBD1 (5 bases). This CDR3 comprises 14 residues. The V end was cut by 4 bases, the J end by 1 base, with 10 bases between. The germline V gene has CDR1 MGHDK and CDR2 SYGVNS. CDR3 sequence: CASSGFDRNTEAFF. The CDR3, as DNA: TGTGCCAGCAGTGGCTTTGACAGGAACACTGAAGCTTTCTTT.

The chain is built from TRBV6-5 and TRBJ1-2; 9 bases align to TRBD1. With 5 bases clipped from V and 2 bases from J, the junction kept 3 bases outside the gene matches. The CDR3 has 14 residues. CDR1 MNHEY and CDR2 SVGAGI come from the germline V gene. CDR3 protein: CASSPDRGNYGYTF. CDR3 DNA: TGTGCCAGCAGTCCGGACAGGGGCAACTATGGCTACACCTTC.

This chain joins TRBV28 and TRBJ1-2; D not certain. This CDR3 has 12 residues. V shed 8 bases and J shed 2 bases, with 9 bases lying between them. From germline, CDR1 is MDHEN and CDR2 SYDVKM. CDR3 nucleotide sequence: TGTGCCAGCGGTAGGAGCAACTATGGCTACACCTTC. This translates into CASGRSNYGYTF.

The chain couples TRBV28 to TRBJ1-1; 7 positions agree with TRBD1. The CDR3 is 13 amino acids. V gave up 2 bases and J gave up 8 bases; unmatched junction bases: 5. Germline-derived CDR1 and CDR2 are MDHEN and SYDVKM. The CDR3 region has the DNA TGTGCCAGCAGTTTAGCGACAGGGCCCGAAGCTTTCTTT. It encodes CASSLATGPEAFF.

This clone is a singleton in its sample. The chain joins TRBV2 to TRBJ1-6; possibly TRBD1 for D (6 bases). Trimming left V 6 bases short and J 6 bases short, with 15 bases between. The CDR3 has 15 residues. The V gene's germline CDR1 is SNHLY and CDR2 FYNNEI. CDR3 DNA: TGTGCCAGCAGACCTCGTGGACAGAGTAATTCACCCCTCCACTTT. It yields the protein CASRPRGQSNSPLHF. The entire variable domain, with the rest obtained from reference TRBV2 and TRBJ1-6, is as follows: EPEVTQTPSHQVTQMGQEVILRCVPISNHLYFYWYRQILGQKVEFLVSFYNNEISEKSEIFDDQFSVERPDGSNFTLKIRSTKLEDSAMYFCASRPRGQSNSPLHFGNGTRLTVT.

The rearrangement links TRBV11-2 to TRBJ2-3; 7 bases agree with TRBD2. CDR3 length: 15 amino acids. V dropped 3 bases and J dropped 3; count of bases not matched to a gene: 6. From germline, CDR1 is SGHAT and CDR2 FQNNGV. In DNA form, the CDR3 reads TGTGCCAGCAGCTTTGTGGGAGGGCTAACAGATACGCAGTATTTT. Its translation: CASSFVGGLTDTQYF.